Sequencing of this T cell receptor (beta chain) was carried out in a study of immune heterogeneity within non-small cell lung tumors. This clonotype was observed a handful of times. The authors amplified TCR beta CDR3 by multiplex PCR with 32 V and 13 J primers. TCRdb recomputed calls from the multiplex PCR reads with MiXCR, one row per CDR3 protein. The repertoire consists of about 22,000 distinct CDR3 sequences, with around a quarter occurring once and the leading ten covering about 4%. Per the germline V gene, CDR1 is SNHLY and CDR2 is FYNNEI. The CDR3 is 12 amino acids. V lost 2 bases, J lost 4 bases, and 4 bases lay in between. Each sample used approximately 0.55 ug of genomic DNA from bulk tumor tissue. Multiple biopsies spaced far apart were taken from each primary tumor during surgery. Newly diagnosed with untreated non-small cell lung cancer, the patients underwent curative surgery. There were roughly 16 donors in total. They were all newly diagnosed non-small cell lung cancer patients undergoing surgery with curative intent.

The genes are TRBV2 and TRBJ2-3; no definite D call. Input material: lung tumor tissue. The TCR comes from a man aged 35-49 years with non-small cell lung cancer. The CDR3 here is CASSERPDTQYF. As DNA, the CDR3 is TGTGCCAGCAGTGAACGACCAGATACGCAGTATTTT. Combining the CDR3 with reference TRBV2 and TRBJ2-3 gives the whole variable domain EPEVTQTPSHQVTQMGQEVILRCVPISNHLYFYWYRQILGQKVEFLVSFYNNEISEKSEIFDDQFSVERPDGSNFTLKIRSTKLEDSAMYFCASSERPDTQYFGPGTRLTVL.